One and the same sample provided the 11 T cell receptor beta chains below, sequenced in a study of blood T cell repertoires in COVID-19. The assay was immunoSEQ multiplex PCR, and TCRdb's table has in-frame clones only and misses some. The table has around 130,000 clones, roughly 84% seen once. The source material was peripheral blood. The receptors stem from a man in his sixties with acute or convalescent COVID-19.

V gene TRBV5-1 combines with J gene TRBJ2-2, with D possibly being TRBD1 (5 bases). The V and J ends lost 2 bases and 0 bases respectively, with 8 bases between them. The CDR3 is made up of 15 amino acids. Germline CDR1 is SGHRS and CDR2 is YFSETQ. The CDR3 loop reads CASSFQGANTGELFF. The CDR3 region has the DNA TGCGCCAGCAGCTTTCAAGGGGCGAACACCGGGGAGCTGTTTTTT.

The V gene is TRBV24-1, the J gene TRBJ2-1, with TRBD2 matching 9 bases. Per the germline V gene, CDR1 is KGHDR and CDR2 is SFDVKD. This CDR3 spans 14 amino acids. Losses at the gene ends were 4 bases for V and 6 bases for J; bases not matched to a gene: 3. The CDR3 sequence: CATSETSGRNEQFF. The DNA of the CDR3 is TGTGCCACCAGTGAGACTAGCGGTCGCAATGAGCAGTTCTTC.

This rearrangement joins TRBV10-1 to TRBJ1-1, with TRBD1 matching over 10 bases. The CDR3 contains 15 residues. Germline trimming cut 5 bases from V and 0 bases from J; bases unmatched to any gene: 3. Germline values: CDR1 WNHNN, CDR2 SYGVQD (reference sequence). CDR3 sequence: CASSPGQGMNTEAFF. The CDR3 region has the DNA TGCGCCAGCAGTCCGGGACAGGGGATGAACACTGAAGCTTTCTTT.

This chain connects TRBV19 to TRBJ1-5; D may be TRBD1 (6 bases). CDR1 is LNHDA and CDR2 is SQIVND in the germline V gene (reference sequence). V was clipped by 6 bases and J by 7 bases, with 16 bases between them. The CDR3 has 14 residues. CDR3: CASSEQGTAQPQHF. CDR3 bases: TGTGCCAGTAGCGAACAGGGAACGGCACAGCCCCAGCATTTT.

This chain connects TRBV12-3 or TRBV12-4 to TRBJ1-5; no reliable D call. This CDR3 has 13 amino acids. The V and J ends lost 6 bases and 9 bases respectively, with 15 bases between them. CDR3 DNA: TGTGCCAGCAGACCAACTTGGGCAGGGCCCCAGCATTTT. Amino acids: CASRPTWAGPQHF.

The chain employs TRBV5-1 and TRBJ2-6, with TRBD1 matching 8 bases. Germline trimming cut 3 bases from V and 2 bases from J; bases unmatched to any gene: 4. The CDR3 runs to 16 residues. The germline V gene has CDR1 SGHRS and CDR2 YFSETQ. The CDR3: CASSSRTGPGANVLTF. For the CDR3, the DNA is TGCGCCAGCAGCTCTCGGACAGGGCCTGGGGCCAACGTCCTGACTTTC.

The chain uses TRBV19 and TRBJ2-7, with D uncertain. Germline V CDR1 and CDR2: LNHDA, SQIVND (reference sequence). The ends were cut back, 5 bases at V and 2 bases at J, with 13 bases in the middle. This CDR3 is 14 amino acids long. The CDR3 is CASSPFRIPYEQYF. In DNA, the CDR3 is TGTGCCAGTAGTCCATTCAGGATACCCTACGAGCAGTACTTC.

V gene TRBV5-1 combines with J gene TRBJ2-1, with D tentatively TRBD1 (7 bases). Germline CDR1 SGHRS, CDR2 YFSETQ. Trimming shortened V by 0 bases and J by 8 bases, and 15 bases separated the two germline ends. The CDR3 is made up of 15 amino acids. The DNA for the CDR3 is TGCGCCAGCAGCTTGGCGGAGGGGGCAATTTATGAGCAGTTCTTC. Translated: CASSLAEGAIYEQFF.

This clone turned up a few times. V gene TRBV15 combines with J gene TRBJ1-2; 10 nucleotides agree with TRBD1. Unmatched junction bases numbered 11, after V lost 5 bases and J lost 8 bases. The CDR3 contains 15 residues. Germline CDR1 is LNHNV and CDR2 is YYDKDF (reference sequence). The CDR3 loop reads CATSLRGQGISGYTF. The CDR3 DNA reads TGTGCCACCAGCCTTCGGGGACAGGGGATTAGCGGCTACACCTTC.

J is TRBJ2-3 and V is TRBV18, with 9 bases lining up with TRBD1. This CDR3 is 16 amino acids long. The V gene end was trimmed by 4 bases and the J gene end by 3 bases; junction bases not matched to a gene: 8. In germline, CDR1 is KGHSH, CDR2 LQKENI. The CDR3: CASSRERDRVTDTQYF. The CDR3 DNA reads as TGTGCCAGCTCACGGGAGAGGGACAGGGTGACAGATACGCAGTATTTT.

This rearrangement joins TRBV5-1 to TRBJ1-3; D is possibly TRBD1 (5 bases). Germline lookup yields CDR1 SGHRS and CDR2 YFSETQ. Trimming took 2 bases from V and 2 from J, leaving 17 bases between them. This CDR3 has 17 residues. The CDR3 coding sequence is TGCGCCAGCAGCTTTGGGGCCAGATCGCAACCTGGAAACACCATATATTTT. Its protein product is CASSFGARSQPGNTIYF. The variable domain in full, completed from reference TRBV5-1 and TRBJ1-3, reads KAGVTQTPRYLIKTRGQQVTLSCSPISGHRSVSWYQQTPGQGLQFLFEYFSETQRNKGNFPGRFSGRQFSNSRSEMNVSTLELGDSALYLCASSFGARSQPGNTIYFGEGSWLTVV.